The TCR beta chain described here comes from a study of blood T cell repertoires in COVID-19 (dated by TCRdb to about 2020). Regarding the complete study: Samples covering the acute and convalescent phases of COVID-19 were provided by collaborators in the United States, Italy and Spain. The material from the prospective study consisted of cDNA or gDNA derived from T cells, B-cell-depleted T cells, or PBMCs. The dataset comprised deeply sampled blood TCRbeta repertoires from subjects exposed to, actively infected with, or recovered from COVID-19. The repertoires were made available in a free public database intended to serve as a resource for research on the immune response to SARS-CoV-2. Samples were obtained from the ongoing ImmuneRACE study (first 160 participants) and from 1,000 to 1,500 subjects provided by 6 global collaborators. A de-identified subject ID, COVID-19 status, age in years and sex were almost always included in the sample metadata. Where available, HLA class I and class II types were taken from metadata supplied by the sample provider and were not determined by assay-based typing. Paper-wide results and their limitations: How much clinical and demographic metadata was included differed by source and by participant, and the metadata was provided uncurated.

TCRbeta CDR3 regions were amplified from genomic DNA by means of the immunoSEQ Assay, a bias-controlled multiplex PCR. The published analysis was carried out like this. Within the assay, amplification of reference gene primers was used to estimate how many nucleated cells each sample contained. Sequence reads were collapsed and filtered to measure the absolute abundance of every unique TCRbeta CDR3 rearrangement. For each sample, productive Simpson clonality was calculated as the square root of Simpson's diversity index across productive rearrangements. The clones in this table, taken by TCRdb from immuneACCESS, are in-frame only. Not every clone is retained; where verified, under half of the shortfall comes from an unresolved V gene, and the cause of the rest is unknown. For V, J and clone size, that table is used; D and trimming come from the DNA. The sample yields 90,000 to 110,000 clones; about nine tenths were counted once. The biggest ten clones account for 1.1% of the sample.

Including cysteine and phenylalanine, the CDR3 has 18 amino acids. The CDR3 DNA has 54 bases and is translated from base 1. The germline V gene sets CDR1 to MNHNS and CDR2 to SASEGT. Trimming removed 2 bases from V and 7 bases from J, leaving 24 bases between the germline ends. For this clone: Its binding antigen is unknown. No much larger clone exists at a distance of one base, and base qualities are not known.

Whole blood was collected in K2EDTA tubes by collaborating institutions according to the institutions' own protocols. For TCRbeta analysis, collaborators shipped samples in one of three forms: frozen whole blood, isolated PBMCs, or DNA extracted from either of those sample types. The source is a human donor in a cohort sampled during active COVID-19. Recombination linked TRBV6-1 to TRBJ1-5; TRBD1 is perhaps the D gene, given 5 matching bases. Sequencing input: peripheral blood. The CDR3 protein is CASSEFLWGRDEMQPQHF. In nucleotide form, the sequence is TGTGCCAGCAGTGAATTTCTTTGGGGCAGGGATGAAATGCAGCCCCAGCATTTT.